The 5 T cell receptor beta chains in this list originate from one sample, sequenced in a study of shared clonotypes between healthy human individuals. The table came from immunoSEQ multiplex PCR; TCRdb's copy has only in-frame clones and leaves some out. Of some 1.5 million clones detected, approximately 96% appear once; the ten largest clones hold approximately 1%. Sequenced input: naive CD4+ T cells sorted from blood. The subset was: CD45RA+ positively selected. The receptors derive from a man aged 30 to 45 in good health.

Turning to this clone: The same CDR3 also results from other DNA sequences found in this sample. The genes are TRBV7-9 and TRBJ2-7; 9 bases agree with TRBD1. Germline values: CDR1 SEHNR, CDR2 FQNEAQ (reference sequence). This CDR3 region has 14 residues. Trimming took 6 bases from V and 1 from J; bases not matched to a gene: 4. CDR3 sequence: CASSFGQGSYEQYF. The CDR3 DNA reads TGTGCCAGCAGTTTCGGACAGGGGTCCTACGAGCAGTACTTC.

The chain uses TRBV4-1 and TRBJ2-2, with TRBD2 identical over 16 bases. V gave up 2 bases and J gave up 3 bases; unmatched junction bases: 9. Per the germline V gene, CDR1 is MGHRA and CDR2 is YSYEKL. This CDR3 contains 20 residues. The CDR3 spells CASSQIPGLAGGQDTGELFF. The DNA for the CDR3 is TGCGCCAGCAGCCAAATACCGGGACTAGCGGGAGGGCAGGACACCGGGGAGCTGTTTTTT.

V gene TRBV7-8 combines with J gene TRBJ2-7; 7 nucleotides align to TRBD1. Losses at the gene ends were 0 bases for V and 4 bases for J; bases not matched to a gene: 6. The CDR3 has 15 amino acids. Germline assignment: CDR1 SGHVS and CDR2 FQNEAQ. The CDR3 here is CASSLATQGLYEQYF. For the CDR3, the DNA is TGTGCCAGCAGCTTAGCGACACAGGGGCTTTACGAGCAGTACTTC.

A single count supports this clone. This rearrangement joins TRBV7-9 to TRBJ1-1, with D unclear. Per germline, CDR1 SEHNR and CDR2 FQNEAQ (reference sequence). The CDR3 loop spans 12 amino acids. Trimming took off 2 bases at V and 4 bases at J, with 5 bases between the two ends. DNA of the CDR3: TGTGCCAGCAGCTTAACTGTCACTGAAGCTTTCTTT. This sequence encodes CASSLTVTEAFF.

V is TRBV7-2 and J is TRBJ2-7; no reliable D call. Trimming took off 5 bases at V and 2 bases at J, with 13 bases between the two ends. Germline V gene lookup returns CDR1 SGHTA and CDR2 FQGNSA. This CDR3 is built from 14 residues. The CDR3 DNA sequence: TGTGCCAGCAGCCGATTTGACGGGCCCTACGAGCAGTACTTC. Residues: CASSRFDGPYEQYF.